This TCR beta chain was obtained from a study of blood T cell repertoires in COVID-19. TCRdb's table, derived via immunoSEQ multiplex PCR, lists solely in-frame clones and lacks some. The sample has 150,000 to 200,000 clones; approximately 87% are singletons. Trimming cost V 1 base and J 5 bases, with 11 bases left between them. Germline V gives CDR1 SQVTM, CDR2 ANQGSEA. The CDR3 covers 13 residues. Sequencing was done on a sample of PBMCs or T cells enriched from blood (not recorded which). The TCR was taken from a woman aged 45-59 years who had recovered from COVID-19. This chain joins TRBV29-1 and TRBJ1-2; D unresolved. CDR3 DNA sequence: TGCAGCGTTGAAGTATCGCGGCAGTATGGCTACACCTTC. Translated: CSVEVSRQYGYTF.